The clone carrying this TCR beta chain was found once. CDR3 length: 13 amino acids. Trimming took off 5 bases at V and 5 bases at J, with 13 bases between the two ends. CDR1 and CDR2 (germline): MDHEN, SYDVKM. This sample was taken from a study of Ad26.COV2.S vaccination and SARS-CoV-2 variants. Stated treatment: 15 to 20 received Ad26.COV2.S at low or high dose, single or two shots; five or six received placebo; per-sample allocation not given. Repertoires come from day 63 after the first vaccine or placebo injection. The sample came from a Boston adult aged 18-55 years. Sequenced by immunoSEQ multiplex PCR; TCRdb stores in-frame clones only, minus some. The sample includes some 450,000 clones, 90% of them seen just once.

The sample was peripheral blood, taken in a trial of Ad26.COV2.S vaccine versus placebo. This clonotype was obtained from a person between 18 and 60 years old who received the Ad26.COV2.S COVID-19 vaccine or a placebo. V usage is TRBV28 and J usage is TRBJ2-7; D is perhaps TRBD2 (6 bases). The CDR3 nucleotides read TGTGCCAGCAGTCGGGAGAGGGAGGACGAGCAGTACTTC. It codes for CASSREREDEQYF.